The table lists the clone carrying this T cell receptor (beta chain) with a count of one. The antigen is undetermined. The PCR used 60 Vbeta and 13 Jbeta primers. Sequencing used immunoSEQ multiplex PCR; TCRdb keeps in-frame clones, though not all of them. The table records 110,000 to 150,000 clones, about two thirds of them present only once. This entry is derived from a study of cytomegalovirus exposure and HLA in healthy donors. Whole-study findings and limits: Among donors in an Asian-associated ancestry cluster, a later analysis reportedly found fewer N-insertions than the roughly 700-donor mean. Links to common viral pathogens appeared, in a later analysis, for several of the most significant clusters. Evidence from a later analysis indicated that most CMV-associated TCR beta chains looked HLA-restricted.

What was sequenced was PBMCs. This clonotype was obtained from a woman aged 55 to 70 in good health and CMV-seropositive.

This CDR3 reads CASSARGGELFF. CDR3 bases: TGTGCCAGCAGTGCGCGCGGCGGGGAGCTGTTTTTT. The chain joins TRBV27 to TRBJ2-2, with D unresolved. There are 12 residues in the CDR3. The germline V gene encodes CDR1 MNHEY and CDR2 SMNVEV (reference sequence). The V gene lost 5 bases and the J gene lost 7 bases, with 8 bases spanning the gap.